These T cell receptor beta chains were read from a single sample in a study of shared clonotypes between healthy human individuals. Libraries were prepared by immunoSEQ multiplex PCR; TCRdb keeps only in-frame clonotypes and omits some of them. The sample lists millions of clones; about 95% were seen once. The sequencing sample was made of naive CD8+ T cells sorted from blood. The receptor set was obtained from a man aged 18 to 29 in good health. CDR3s include the opening cysteine and the closing phenylalanine or tryptophan. The D gene is left open where the match is weak.

v_gene,d_gene,j_gene,CDR3aa,CDR3nt
TRBV6-6,NA,TRBJ1-1,CASSYAELNTEAFF,TGTGCCAGCAGTTACGCTGAACTGAACACTGAAGCTTTCTTT
TRBV6-6,TRBD2,TRBJ2-3,CASSYPGGRTDTQYF,TGTGCCAGCAGTTACCCGGGAGGGAGGACAGATACGCAGTATTTT
TRBV28,TRBD1,TRBJ2-5,CASSSGQGFPETQYF,TGTGCCAGCAGTTCGGGACAGGGTTTTCCAGAGACCCAGTACTTC
TRBV28,NA,TRBJ2-7,CASSSHFSLTAGYEQYF,TGTGCCAGCAGTTCACACTTCTCTTTGACTGCTGGGTACGAGCAGTACTTC
TRBV4-3,TRBD2,TRBJ2-7,CASSQEVLAGGSYEQYF,TGCGCCAGCAGCCAAGAGGTTTTAGCGGGAGGTTCCTACGAGCAGTACTTC
TRBV9,NA,TRBJ2-3,CASSVYELTGDTQYF,TGTGCCAGCAGCGTTTACGAGTTGACTGGAGATACGCAGTATTTT
TRBV5-4,TRBD2,TRBJ2-5,CASSLEGGETQYF,TGTGCCAGCAGCTTAGAGGGAGGGGAGACCCAGTACTTC
TRBV4-3,TRBD2,TRBJ2-1,CASSQDVAGGPAGNNEQFF,TGCGCCAGCAGCCAAGATGTAGCGGGAGGGCCCGCGGGTAACAATGAGCAGTTCTTC
TRBV4-3,TRBD1,TRBJ2-1,CASSQEPGTGNEQFF,TGCGCCAGCAGCCAAGAACCCGGGACAGGGAATGAGCAGTTCTTC
TRBV11-2,TRBD2,TRBJ2-7,CASSLRNLAGESYEQYF,TGTGCCAGCAGCTTGCGGAACCTAGCGGGAGAGTCCTACGAGCAGTACTTC
TRBV12-5,TRBD1,TRBJ1-1,CASGLPIGTGITEAFF,TGTGCTAGTGGTTTGCCTATCGGGACAGGGATAACTGAAGCTTTCTTT